A single sample is the source of the 6 T cell receptor beta chains below, sequenced in a study of tumor-infiltrating lymphocytes in primary liver carcinoma. The investigators made TCR beta cDNA from 400 to 550 ng total RNA, using a constant-region primer. Three nested multiplex PCR rounds, a slightly modified ARM-PCR, produced the libraries for TCR beta. TRBV1-TRBV30 forward primers paired with a C-beta reverse primer were used in the first two PCR rounds, which ran about 11 cycles each. TCRdb re-derived calls from the multiplex PCR reads in MiXCR, one entry per CDR3 protein. The sample carries 99,000 or so distinct CDR3 sequences, around two thirds recorded once. The roughly 18-32 mg bulk tissue piece was not sorted before simultaneous RNA and DNA extraction. Source material: liver tumor tissue from sampling region 5. Subset here: tumor region T5, tumor centre. These receptors originate from a woman aged 55 to 70 with primary liver carcinoma and hepatitis B virus infection.

This clonotype showed up many times. The genes are TRBV6-5 and TRBJ2-1, with D possibly TRBD2 on 6 matching bases. V was trimmed by 3 bases and J by 0 bases, leaving 15 bases between them. Germline V gives CDR1 MNHEY, CDR2 SVGAGI. CDR3 size: 17 residues. The CDR3 DNA follows: TGTGCCAGCAGTTATTCCCTAGCGCCGAGCTCCTACAATGAGCAGTTCTTC. Translated, it gives CASSYSLAPSSYNEQFF.

This clonotype was detected a few times. J is TRBJ2-1 and V is TRBV13; the match to TRBD2 covers 8 bases. CDR1 PRHDT and CDR2 FYEKMQ come from the germline V gene (reference sequence). Trimming took 2 bases from V and 2 from J; bases not matched to a gene: 2. This CDR3 comprises 15 residues. CDR3 sequence (DNA): TGTGCCAGCAGCTTAAGGGGACTAGCCTACAATGAGCAGTTCTTC. As protein: CASSLRGLAYNEQFF.

This clonotype was seen only a few times. This rearrangement joins TRBV28 to TRBJ2-5; weak D call: TRBD2 (5 bases). With 6 bases removed from V and 0 bases from J, the gap between germline ends came to 14 bases. Per the germline V gene, CDR1 is MDHEN and CDR2 is SYDVKM. This CDR3 comprises 15 residues. This CDR3 is CASSPAETYQETQYF. CDR3 sequence (DNA): TGTGCCAGCAGCCCAGCGGAGACGTACCAAGAGACCCAGTACTTC.

To note about this clonotype: The CDR3 ends on some other residue instead of the conserved phenylalanine or tryptophan, so this is likely a read error. The J gene is TRBJ2-7, the V gene TRBV11-3, with 9 bases aligning to TRBD1. The CDR3 contains 14 residues. Germline CDR1 and CDR2: SGHNT and YENEEA. The CDR3 DNA is TGTGCCAGCAGTCGGACAGGGGAGGGTTACGAACAGTACCTC. It translates to CASSRTGEGYEQYL.

J is TRBJ1-2 and V is TRBV11-2, with 9 bases lining up with TRBD1. The CDR3 length is 15 residues. CDR1 SGHAT and CDR2 FQNNGV come from the germline V gene. The CDR3 sequence is CTCSLTGTGPRGYTF. CDR3 coding DNA: TGTACCTGCAGCTTAACCGGGACAGGGCCTAGGGGCTACACCTTC.

Worth noting for this clonotype: At one end, the junction sequence differs from germline, possibly due to a read error. The chain couples TRBV10-3 to TRBJ1-2, with 11 bases identical to TRBD1. CDR1 and CDR2 (germline): ENHRY, SYGVKD. The CDR3 extends over 14 amino acids. The CDR3, as DNA: TGTGCCATCAGTCCGGGACAGGGGGTTAATGGCTACTTCTTC. Protein sequence: CAISPGQGVNGYFF.